These 9 T cell receptor beta chains originate from one sample sequenced in a study of shared clonotypes between healthy human individuals (dated by TCRdb to about 2020). The library was produced with the immunoSEQ multiplex PCR assay. Entries here come from immuneACCESS through TCRdb and include only in-frame sequences with V and J called. Some clones fail to appear in such tables; in the studies checked, an unresolved V gene covers under half of the shortfall, and the cause of the remainder is unknown. For this sample there are 2 million or so clones; 85% to 95% appear just once. The top ten clonotypes cover about 0.13% of the sample. The specimen was naive CD4+ T cells sorted from blood. In the paper's terms, the cell subset or site label means: CD45RA+ positively selected. Every receptor here comes from a man aged 18-30 years in good health.

This clone was recorded once. This chain connects TRBV30 to TRBJ2-3; TRBD2 matches at 7 bases. Trimming at V came to 5 bases and at J to 0 bases, leaving 11 bases not matched to a gene. The germline gives CDR1 GTSNPN, CDR2 SVGIG (reference sequence). The CDR3 spans 16 residues. The CDR3 here is CAWVWGGRPSTDTQYF. Written as DNA, the CDR3 is TGTGCCTGGGTTTGGGGAGGGAGACCTAGCACAGATACGCAGTATTTT.

The rearrangement uses TRBV10-2 and TRBJ2-7; tentatively, D is TRBD2 (6 bases). This CDR3 contains 13 residues. V lost 8 bases and J 0 bases, leaving 11 bases between the germline ends. Germline CDR1 is WSHSY and CDR2 is SAAADI. CDR3 residues: CASRDFSSYEQYF. The CDR3 DNA is TGCGCCAGCCGGGACTTCAGCTCCTACGAGCAGTACTTC.

V is TRBV30 and J is TRBJ1-1; D is possibly TRBD1 (5 bases). V was pared by 3 bases and J by 1 base, with 15 bases between. This CDR3 has 15 residues. Germline V gives CDR1 GTSNPN, CDR2 SVGIG (reference sequence). CDR3 nucleotide sequence: TGTGCCTGGAGGACCTCTGGGGCGAGGAACACTGAAGCTTTCTTT. Protein: CAWRTSGARNTEAFF.

This sequence joins TRBV7-9 and TRBJ2-5; D may be TRBD1 or TRBD2 (6 bases each). With 10 bases removed from V and 2 bases from J, the gap between germline ends came to 17 bases. There are 14 residues in the CDR3. Germline V gene lookup returns CDR1 SEHNR and CDR2 FQNEAQ (reference sequence). The CDR3 loop is CATSLGGSQETQYF. In DNA, the CDR3 is TGTGCCACCTCACTCGGGGGCTCGCAAGAGACCCAGTACTTC.

Comment on this clone: Within the sample, other DNA sequences also encode this same CDR3. This chain uses TRBV2 with TRBJ1-2; D is unresolved. Trimming cost V 6 bases and J 3 bases, with 2 bases left between them. This CDR3 is 10 amino acids long. The V gene's germline CDR1 is SNHLY and CDR2 FYNNEI. The CDR3 here is CASRDYGYTF. DNA of the CDR3: TGTGCCAGCAGAGACTATGGCTACACCTTC. The full variable domain, its missing parts supplied by reference TRBV2 and TRBJ1-2, is EPEVTQTPSHQVTQMGQEVILRCVPISNHLYFYWYRQILGQKVEFLVSFYNNEISEKSEIFDDQFSVERPDGSNFTLKIRSTKLEDSAMYFCASRDYGYTFGSGTRLTVV.

The chain carries TRBV19 and TRBJ2-7; 11 nucleotides agree with TRBD2. Looked up from germline, CDR1 is LNHDA and CDR2 is SQIVND (reference sequence). J lost 2 bases, V lost 6 bases, and 3 bases had no gene match. The CDR3 consists of 14 residues. The CDR3 sequence is CASSQLAGAYEQYF. CDR3 bases: TGTGCCAGTAGCCAACTAGCGGGAGCCTACGAGCAGTACTTC. Based on the CDR3 plus reference TRBV19 and TRBJ2-7, the full variable domain is DGGITQSPKYLFRKEGQNVTLSCEQNLNHDAMYWYRQDPGQGLRLIYYSQIVNDFQKGDIAEGYSVSREKKESFPLTVTSAQKNPTAFYLCASSQLAGAYEQYFGPGTRLTVT.

Worth noting for this clone: At the DNA level, this CDR3 is encoded by other sequences in the same sample as well. This rearrangement joins TRBV30 to TRBJ1-3; D is undetermined. V was cut by 0 bases and J by 1 base, with 4 bases left in between. The CDR3 runs to 13 residues. In germline, CDR1 is GTSNPN, CDR2 SVGIG (reference sequence). CDR3 nucleotides: TGTGCCTGGAGTGTACAGTCTGGAAACACCATATATTTT. Its protein is CAWSVQSGNTIYF.

The gene calls are TRBV29-1 and TRBJ1-1; 7 bases are a match to TRBD1. J lost 4 bases, V lost 0 bases, and 8 bases had no gene match. This CDR3 has 15 residues. Germline CDR1 SQVTM, CDR2 ANQGSEA. The CDR3 region has the DNA TGCAGCGTTGAAGATCACCTCCAGGGGGGCACTGAAGCTTTCTTT. This encodes CSVEDHLQGGTEAFF.

The rearrangement uses TRBV11-2 and TRBJ2-3; 11 bases align to TRBD2. Germline loops: CDR1 SGHAT, CDR2 FQNNGV. V was pared by 0 bases and J by 3 bases, with 5 bases of the junction left unmatched. The CDR3 spans 17 residues. The CDR3 sequence is CASSLDSLAGGTDTQYF. CDR3 nucleotides: TGTGCCAGCAGCTTAGATAGCCTAGCGGGAGGTACAGATACGCAGTATTTT.